This T cell receptor beta chain was captured in a study of CD8+CD57+ T cells in acquired aplastic anemia. Study at large: Sorting CD4+ and CD8+ cells gave DNA averaging 3.2 ug.

The use of genomic DNA as template underpinned the TCR beta VDJ and CDR3 profiling. In TCRdb, the reads were re-called with MiXCR into one record per CDR3 protein. Here the sample spans 250,000 to 350,000 distinct CDR3 sequences, around 60% being singletons. The germline V gene has CDR1 DFQATT and CDR2 SNEGSKA (reference sequence). The CDR3 loop spans 12 amino acids. The rearrangement uses TRBV20-1 and TRBJ2-1; weak D call: TRBD2 (7 bases). Sequencing was done on a sample of sorted CD4+, CD8+, or CD8+CD57+ T cells (not recorded which) from PBMCs. The origin of this receptor is a human donor with severe aplastic anemia or a healthy control (not recorded which). For the CDR3, the DNA is TGCAGCGGAGGGGGGGGCTACAATGAGCAGTTCTTC. This codes for CSGGGGYNEQFF.